The 31 T cell receptor beta chains in this list originate from one sample, sequenced in a study of T cells in women clearing cervical HPV infection (dated by TCRdb to the late 2010s). Libraries were prepared through the immunoSEQ multiplex PCR assay. TCRdb provides this immuneACCESS table in a form limited to in-frame rearrangements. Some clones are lacking; in checked studies, under half of them reflect an unresolved V gene, and why the rest are absent is not known. The sample's table covers 30,000 to 35,000 clones. Of the sample, under 8% is held by the ten largest clones. The sample comprised blood buffy coat. All receptors come from a woman aged 18 to 69 with a cervical HPV16 infection that either progressed to CIN3+ or cleared (not recorded which).

CDR3 DNA (partial): TGTGCCAGCAGAAATAGCGGGGGGGCCATAAATGAG. Translation: CASRNSGGAINE. The full CDR3 protein is CASRNSGGAINEQFF. The chain joins TRBV12-3 or TRBV12-4 to TRBJ2-1, with 11 bases fitting TRBD2. Read coverage stops 3 residues before the CDR3 terminus; the germline J gene supplies the remainder. V lost 6 bases, J lost 7 bases, and 8 bases stayed unmatched. This CDR3 has 15 residues.

With respect to this clone: The DNA ends 3 residues before the CDR3 does, and the rest of the CDR3 is filled in from the germline J gene. The chain employs TRBV20-1 and TRBJ1-5, with 10 bases identical to TRBD1. The ends lost 0 bases at V and 5 bases at J; junction bases unmatched: 4. CDR1 and CDR2 from the germline V gene are DFQATT and SNEGSKA (reference sequence). The CDR3 loop spans 15 amino acids. Here the CDR3 reads CSARDLGQGDQPQHF. CDR3 bases read: TGCAGTGCTAGAGATCTAGGACAGGGGGATCAGCCC.

Worth noting for this clone: Read coverage stops 3 residues before the CDR3 terminus; the germline J gene supplies the remainder. The J gene is TRBJ1-1, the V gene TRBV18; the D gene is possibly TRBD1 (5 bases). The length of the CDR3 is 14 residues. V dropped 2 bases and J dropped 6 bases, with 13 bases sitting between them. The V gene's germline CDR1 is KGHSH and CDR2 LQKENI. The CDR3 loop reads CASSPMRGIAEAFF. The CDR3 DNA, read in part, is TGTGCCAGCTCACCAATGAGGGGAATCGCTGAA.

On this clone itself: Read coverage stops 3 residues before the CDR3 terminus; the germline J gene supplies the remainder. The rearrangement links TRBV7-2 to TRBJ2-5; 8 positions match TRBD2. CDR1 is SGHTA and CDR2 is FQGNSA in the germline V gene. The CDR3 totals 15 residues. The ends lost 5 bases at V and 5 bases at J; junction bases unmatched: 10. CDR3 region: CASSPQSGGRETQYF. CDR3 bases read: TGTGCCAGCAGCCCTCAGAGCGGGGGTCGGGAGACC.

With respect to this clone: The read finishes 3 residues shy of the CDR3 end, and the germline J gene is used to complete it. The rearrangement links TRBV5-1 to TRBJ2-7; weak D call: TRBD1 (6 bases). The CDR3 totals 14 residues. Trimming left V 3 bases short and J 2 bases short, with 12 bases between. Germline loops: CDR1 SGHRS, CDR2 YFSETQ. CDR3 protein: CASSSGQSTYEQYF. Incomplete CDR3 DNA: TGCGCCAGCAGCTCTGGACAGTCCACCTACGAG.

Worth noting for this clone: Its ends do not fully match the called genes, so a read error is possible. The read is 3 residues too short to cover the CDR3 end, so that end is filled in from the germline J gene. The chain recombines TRBV2 with TRBJ2-7; D is perhaps TRBD2 (6 bases). The CDR3 has 15 residues. The germline CDR1 and CDR2 sequences are SNHLY and FYNNEI. The CDR3 bases that were read are TGTGCCAGCAGCGAAGCGGGCCGTGGCTCCTACGAG. This sequence encodes CASSEAGRGSYE. The whole CDR3 region reads CASSEAGRGSYEQYF. The full variable domain, in which reference TRBV2 and TRBJ2-7 provide the parts outside the CDR3, is EPEVTQTPSHQVTQMGQEVILRCVPISNHLYFYWYRQILGQKVEFLVSFYNNEISEKSEIFDDQFSVERPDGSNFTLKIRSTKLEDSAMYFCASSEAGRGSYEQYFGPGTRLTVT.

A note on this clone: With the read ending 3 residues before the CDR3 end, the germline J gene is used to fill in that end. V usage is TRBV5-8 and J usage is TRBJ2-7, with a tentative D call TRBD1 (5 bases). Germline CDR1 reads SGHTS; CDR2 reads YDEGEE. This CDR3 comprises 12 residues. Trimming stripped 5 bases from V and 4 bases from J, with 10 bases between. The sequenced CDR3 bases are TGTGCCAGCAGGGCCCGACAGTACGAG. This gives the protein CASRARQYE. The complete CDR3 protein is CASRARQYEQYF.

CDR3 region: CAWSVPGNNQPQHF. Partial CDR3 DNA: TGTGCCTGGAGTGTACCAGGAAACAATCAGCCC. This sequence joins TRBV30 and TRBJ1-5; D unresolved. Coverage ceases 3 residues before the CDR3 finishes, and the germline J gene fills in the end. The germline CDR1 and CDR2 sequences are GTSNPN and SVGIG (reference sequence). Trimming removed 0 bases from V and 3 bases from J, with 9 bases in between. The CDR3 is 14 amino acids.

On this clone: The read ends 3 residues early relative to the CDR3; the germline J gene fills the gap. The gene calls are TRBV19 and TRBJ2-4; D is ambiguous. From germline, CDR1 is LNHDA and CDR2 SQIVND (reference sequence). CDR3 length equals 11 residues. The CDR3 reads CASSALTGQYF. The sequenced CDR3 bases are TGTGCCAGTAGTGCCTTGACGGGT.

Remarks on this clone: The missing CDR3 end, 3 residues past where the read stops, is filled in from the germline J gene. The chain couples TRBV7-9 to TRBJ1-1, with TRBD1 identical over 8 bases. CDR1 and CDR2 (germline): SEHNR, FQNEAQ (reference sequence). The CDR3 is 15 amino acids. The CDR3 loop reads CASSLVEQGAYEAFF. The CDR3 bases that were read are TGTGCCAGCAGCTTAGTCGAGCAGGGGGCTTACGAG.

About this clone: Coverage ceases 3 residues before the CDR3 finishes, and the germline J gene fills in the end. The chain has TRBV30 and TRBJ1-2, with D maybe TRBD1 (6 bases). The germline CDR1 and CDR2 sequences are GTSNPN and SVGIG (reference sequence). The germline V and J ends were trimmed by 5 bases and 3 bases, with 22 bases remaining between them. The CDR3 is 16 amino acids. This CDR3 reads CAWLQGWAGVYYGYTF. The sequenced CDR3 bases are TGTGCCTGGTTACAAGGTTGGGCAGGGGTCTACTATGGC.

As concerns this clone: Read sequence stops 3 residues before the CDR3 end, and the germline J gene provides the missing end. V usage is TRBV29-1 and J usage is TRBJ2-7, with 8 bases identical to TRBD2. The germline gives CDR1 SQVTM, CDR2 ANQGSEA. The V and J ends lost 7 bases and 6 bases, in that order; junction bases with no gene match: 8. CDR3 length equals 12 residues. Here the CDR3 reads CSGAGDGSEQYF. CDR3 bases read: TGCAGCGGAGCGGGGGACGGCTCCGAG.

As for this clone: The read falls 3 residues short of the CDR3 end, and the missing part is taken from the germline J gene. This chain links TRBV12-3 or TRBV12-4 with TRBJ1-5, with D perhaps TRBD1 (5 bases). Trimming shortened V by 6 bases and J by 5 bases, and 14 bases separated the two germline ends. The CDR3 is 14 residues long. Partial CDR3 DNA: TGTGCCAGCAGCTTACAGGAGACCTATCAGCCC. Residues: CASSLQETYQP. From start to end, the CDR3 is CASSLQETYQPQHF.

The CDR3 DNA, read in part, is TGTGCCAGCAGCGGGGACAGCTACTACGAG. As protein: CASSGDSYYE. The CDR3, in full, reads CASSGDSYYEQYF. V gene TRBV12-3 or TRBV12-4 combines with J gene TRBJ2-7, with TRBD1 identical over 7 bases. The read terminates 3 residues ahead of where the CDR3 ends, so the germline J gene completes it. After removal of 6 bases from V and 3 bases from J, the junction contained 5 bases not matched to a gene. This CDR3 contains 13 residues.

A remark on this clone: The read ends 3 residues early relative to the CDR3; the germline J gene fills the gap. This chain joins TRBV7-2 and TRBJ2-2, with a weak D call TRBD1 (5 bases). The germline V gene has CDR1 SGHTA and CDR2 FQGNSA. This CDR3 spans 13 amino acids. The CDR3 sequence is CASSTRQISPLFF. Partial CDR3 DNA: TGTGCCAGCAGCACGAGACAGATTTCACCG.

Regarding this clone: The read falls 3 residues short of the CDR3 end, and the missing part is taken from the germline J gene. The chain has TRBV18 and TRBJ2-5; D is ambiguous. The CDR3 has 15 amino acids. V gave up 2 bases and J gave up 0 bases, with 10 bases separating them. CDR1 is KGHSH and CDR2 is LQKENI in the germline V gene. CDR3 in amino acids: CASSPIFSDQETQYF. The sequenced CDR3 bases are TGTGCCAGCTCACCAATCTTTTCGGACCAAGAGACC. The full variable domain, its missing parts supplied by reference TRBV18 and TRBJ2-5, is NAGVMQNPRHLVRRRGQEARLRCSPMKGHSHVYWYRQLPEEGLKFMVYLQKENIIDESGMPKERFSAEFPKEGPSILRIQQVVRGDSAAYFCASSPIFSDQETQYFGPGTRLLVL.

A remark on this clone: The CDR3 end falls 3 residues outside the read, so it is completed with the germline J gene. The chain uses TRBV12-3 or TRBV12-4 and TRBJ2-5; D is possibly TRBD2 (6 bases). CDR3 length equals 15 residues. V lost 3 bases and J lost 4, with 15 bases in between. CDR3 region: CASSFSGSGRETQYF. The part of the CDR3 DNA that was read is TGTGCCAGCAGTTTTAGCGGCTCGGGCAGAGAGACC.

The CDR3 protein is CASTPPTDTQYF. Partial CDR3 DNA: TGTGCCAGCACCCCCCCGACAGATACG. The rearrangement joins TRBV7-2 to TRBJ2-3; no firm D call. Coverage ceases 3 residues before the CDR3 finishes, and the germline J gene fills in the end. The germline V gene has CDR1 SGHTA and CDR2 FQGNSA. The V end lost 7 bases, the J end lost 3 bases, and 8 bases lay between the germline ends. The CDR3 loop spans 12 amino acids.

Comment on this clone: The sequenced fragment ends 3 residues before the CDR3 boundary, so the rest is inferred from the germline J gene. The chain is built from TRBV6-2 or TRBV6-3 and TRBJ1-5; TRBD1 matches 10 bases. Trimming removed 7 bases from V and 2 bases from J; junction bases left unmatched: 8. The CDR3 extends over 16 amino acids. Germline V gives CDR1 MNHEY, CDR2 SVGEGT. The sequenced part of the CDR3 DNA is TGTGCCAGCAAAAAGACAGGGGGCGGGGGCAATCAGCCC. This translates into CASKKTGGGGNQP. The full CDR3 reads CASKKTGGGGNQPQHF.

To note about this clone: The CDR3 goes on 3 residues after the read ends, and that part is filled in from the germline J gene. The chain has TRBV2 and TRBJ2-3; 11 bases align to TRBD2. The CDR3 has 15 residues. V lost 6 bases, J lost 1 base, and 3 bases stayed unmatched. Germline-derived CDR1 and CDR2 are SNHLY and FYNNEI. Partial CDR3 DNA: TGTGCCAGCAGCAGACTAGCGGGGCGCACAGATACG. It specifies CASSRLAGRTDT. The CDR3, in full, reads CASSRLAGRTDTQYF. The variable domain in full, with the rest retrieved from reference TRBV2 and TRBJ2-3, is EPEVTQTPSHQVTQMGQEVILRCVPISNHLYFYWYRQILGQKVEFLVSFYNNEISEKSEIFDDQFSVERPDGSNFTLKIRSTKLEDSAMYFCASSRLAGRTDTQYFGPGTRLTVL.

With regard to this clone: The CDR3 extends 3 residues past the end of the read, so its final part is completed from the germline J gene. This chain links TRBV20-1 with TRBJ2-3; 7 nucleotides line up with TRBD2. V trimming: 6 bases; J trimming: 5 bases; junction bases outside the gene matches: 8. This CDR3 has 13 residues. Germline values: CDR1 DFQATT, CDR2 SNEGSKA (reference sequence). The sequenced part of the CDR3 DNA is TGCAGTGCCCCAGCGGGACTTGGAGATACG. This translates into CSAPAGLGDT. The full CDR3 protein is CSAPAGLGDTQYF.

In the case of this clone: The CDR3 end falls 3 residues outside the read, so it is completed with the germline J gene. The chain couples TRBV6-1 to TRBJ2-1; D could derive from TRBD1 or TRBD2 (5 bases each). V dropped 2 bases and J dropped 3 bases, with 14 bases sitting between them. CDR1 MNHNS and CDR2 SASEGT come from the germline V gene. This CDR3 region has 16 residues. CDR3 DNA (partial): TGTGCCAGCAGTGAACAGGGAGCGATCGGCTACAATGAG. Residues: CASSEQGAIGYNE. The CDR3, in full, reads CASSEQGAIGYNEQFF.

With regard to this clone: The read terminates 3 residues ahead of where the CDR3 ends, so the germline J gene completes it. The chain uses TRBV20-1 and TRBJ1-5, with 9 bases fitting TRBD1. V dropped 4 bases and J dropped 2; count of bases not matched to a gene: 9. CDR3 length equals 16 residues. The germline gives CDR1 DFQATT, CDR2 SNEGSKA (reference sequence). Incomplete CDR3 DNA: TGCAGTGCTACTACACGCCGGACAGGGGGCAATCAGCCC. Translating it yields CSATTRRTGGNQP. The CDR3, in full, reads CSATTRRTGGNQPQHF.

Considering frequency, this clone is medium-sized. With the read ending 3 residues before the CDR3 end, the germline J gene is used to fill in that end. The rearrangement uses TRBV7-8 and TRBJ1-5; possible D gene TRBD1, 5 bases. The V end lost 6 bases, the J end lost 1 base, and 10 bases lay between the germline ends. CDR3 size: 14 residues. From germline, CDR1 is SGHVS and CDR2 FQNEAQ. CDR3 DNA (partial): TGTGCCAGCAGTTCTCAGGGAAGCAATCAGCCC. Its protein is CASSSQGSNQP. The whole CDR3 sequence reads CASSSQGSNQPQHF. Variable domain in full (rest from reference TRBV7-8 and TRBJ1-5): GAGVSQSPRYKVAKRGQDVALRCDPISGHVSLFWYQQALGQGPEFLTYFQNEAQLDKSGLPSDRFFAERPEGSVSTLKIQRTQQEDSAVYLCASSSQGSNQPQHFGDGTRLSIL.

About this clone itself: Read sequence stops 3 residues before the CDR3 end, and the germline J gene provides the missing end. V is TRBV5-4 and J is TRBJ1-4; no firm D call. Germline assignment: CDR1 SGHNT and CDR2 YYREEE (reference sequence). The CDR3 contains 15 residues. This CDR3 is CASSLTPTGNSPLFF. The DNA read from the CDR3 is TGTGCCAGCAGCCTAACCCCCACCGGTAATTCACCA.

Notes on this clone: The missing CDR3 end, 3 residues past where the read stops, is filled in from the germline J gene. The genes are TRBV9 and TRBJ1-1; D gene ambiguous. Germline CDR1 SGDLS, CDR2 YYNGEE. CDR3 length equals 12 residues. Trimming took 3 bases from V and 0 from J, leaving 3 bases between them. Incomplete CDR3 DNA: TGTGCCAGCAGCGCCATGAACACTGAA. Translating it yields CASSAMNTE. The CDR3, in full, reads CASSAMNTEAFF.

In the case of this clone: The read gets to within 3 residues of the CDR3 end, and the germline J gene fills in the rest. The chain recombines TRBV6-4 with TRBJ1-5; D unclear. The CDR3 sequence is 13 residues long. V lost 2 bases to trimming and J lost 5 bases, with 7 bases between them. CDR1 is MRHNA and CDR2 is SNTAGT in the germline V gene. CDR3 sequence reads: CASSDTQDQPQHF. CDR3 bases read: TGTGCCAGCAGTGACACCCAGGATCAGCCC.

About this clone: The read terminates 3 residues before the CDR3 end, so the remaining end is supplied by the germline J gene. The chain employs TRBV7-2 and TRBJ1-1; 10 nucleotides match TRBD1. Trimming took 7 bases from V and 4 from J; bases not matched to a gene: 6. The CDR3 sequence is 14 residues long. Germline CDR1 SGHTA, CDR2 FQGNSA. CDR3 in amino acids: CASTRQGAGTEAFF. The CDR3 bases that were read are TGTGCCAGCACCAGACAGGGGGCTGGCACTGAA.

For this clone: Coverage ceases 3 residues before the CDR3 finishes, and the germline J gene fills in the end. This sequence joins TRBV19 and TRBJ1-2; D perhaps matches TRBD1 (6 bases). Germline CDR1 LNHDA, CDR2 SQIVND (reference sequence). This CDR3 spans 13 amino acids. CDR3 loop: CASHQRGGHDYTF. The sequenced part of the CDR3 DNA is TGTGCCAGTCACCAGCGGGGGGGCCATGAC.

Remarks on this clone: At one end, the junction sequence differs from germline, possibly due to a read error. The CDR3 extends 3 residues past the end of the read, so its final part is completed from the germline J gene. This chain joins TRBV4-2 and TRBJ2-1; 9 bases are a match to TRBD2. CDR3 size: 17 residues. Germline loops: CDR1 LGHNA, CDR2 YNFKEQ. Incomplete CDR3 DNA: TGCGCCAGCAGCCAAGAGATAGCGGGGGCACAGTACAATGAG. Translated: CASSQEIAGAQYNE. The whole CDR3 is CASSQEIAGAQYNEQFF.

CDR3 DNA, as far as it was read: TGCGCCAGCAGCCGTACCGGGGAAACCTCCTACGAG. Residues: CASSRTGETSYE. The whole CDR3 reads CASSRTGETSYEQYF. The gene calls are TRBV5-1 and TRBJ2-7, with D perhaps TRBD2 (5 bases). The sequence runs out 3 residues before the end of the CDR3; the remainder is reconstructed from the germline J gene. Germline V CDR1 and CDR2: SGHRS, YFSETQ. Trimming cost V 4 bases and J 0 bases, with 14 bases left between them. The CDR3 totals 15 residues.